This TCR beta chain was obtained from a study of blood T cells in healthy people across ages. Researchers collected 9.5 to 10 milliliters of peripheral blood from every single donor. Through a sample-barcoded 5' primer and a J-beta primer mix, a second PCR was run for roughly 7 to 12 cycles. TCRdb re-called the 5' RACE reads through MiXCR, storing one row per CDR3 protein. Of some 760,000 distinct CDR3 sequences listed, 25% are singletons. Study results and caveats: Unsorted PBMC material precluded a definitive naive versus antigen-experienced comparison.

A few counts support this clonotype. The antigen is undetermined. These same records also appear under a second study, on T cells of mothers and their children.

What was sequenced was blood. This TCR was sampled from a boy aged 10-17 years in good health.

DNA of the CDR3: TGTGCCAGCAGTTACACGGCGGGGGCCAGGGATGAGCAGTTCTTC. Translating gives CASSYTAGARDEQFF. This rearrangement joins TRBV6-5 to TRBJ2-1; TRBD2 is a possible D gene (7 bases). The germline V and J ends were trimmed by 2 bases and 8 bases, with 16 bases remaining between them. CDR1 is MNHEY, CDR2 SVGAGI, per germline. CDR3 length: 15 amino acids.